These 6 T cell receptor beta chains were all obtained from the same sample, sequenced in a study of T cell responses to AZD1222 COVID-19 vaccine. Data came from immunoSEQ multiplex PCR; TCRdb stores just in-frame clones and leaves some out. The sample records about 160,000 clones, 94% being singletons. Sample: peripheral blood, taken 28 days after the second AZD1222 dose. The receptors stem from an adult who received the AZD1222 COVID-19 vaccine.

V usage is TRBV11-2 and J usage is TRBJ2-5; D not resolved. The V end was cut by 4 bases, the J end by 4 bases, with 13 bases between. The length of the CDR3 is 14 residues. Germline V gene lookup returns CDR1 SGHAT and CDR2 FQNNGV. In DNA form, the CDR3 reads TGTGCCAGCAGCTCCCGTCTCGTAGGAGAGACCCAGTACTTC. Its protein is CASSSRLVGETQYF.

This sequence joins TRBV6-5 and TRBJ1-2; D is ambiguous. V lost 2 bases and J 1 base, leaving 11 bases between the germline ends. Germline V lookup: CDR1 MNHEY, CDR2 SVGAGI. CDR3 length equals 15 residues. The CDR3 DNA follows: TGTGCCAGCAGTTACGGGTGGGCATATAACTATGGCTACACCTTC. Protein product: CASSYGWAYNYGYTF.

The genes are TRBV5-8 and TRBJ2-1; 7 bases are shared with TRBD1. The CDR3 totals 14 residues. CDR1 is SGHTS and CDR2 is YDEGEE in the germline V gene. The J segment lost 2 bases and the V segment lost 3 bases, leaving 2 bases of the junction unmatched. The CDR3 coding sequence is TGTGCCAGCAGCTCGGGACAGACCTACAATGAGCAGTTCTTC. This gives the protein CASSSGQTYNEQFF.

This chain's CDR3 is CASSEIDRRYFNQPQHF. CDR3 DNA sequence: TGTGCCAGCAGTGAAATCGACAGAAGGTATTTCAATCAGCCCCAGCATTTT. V is TRBV6-1 and J is TRBJ1-5; possible D gene TRBD1, 5 bases. The CDR3 spans 17 residues. The germline gives CDR1 MNHNS, CDR2 SASEGT. V lost 2 bases to trimming and J lost 3 bases, with 17 bases between them.

The CDR3 loop is CASIETGGTDTQYF. The CDR3, as DNA: TGTGCCAGTATCGAGACTGGCGGAACAGATACGCAGTATTTT. The rearrangement joins TRBV19 to TRBJ2-3; D is uncertain. This CDR3 region has 14 residues. V lost 7 bases and J lost 3, with 14 bases in between. Germline V gives CDR1 LNHDA, CDR2 SQIVND (reference sequence).

The rearrangement uses TRBV6-6 and TRBJ2-2; D gene uncertain. The CDR3 is made up of 15 amino acids. The V gene lost 5 bases and the J gene lost 0 bases, with 10 bases spanning the gap. Germline lookup yields CDR1 MNHNY and CDR2 SVGAGI (reference sequence). CDR3 DNA sequence: TGTGCCAGCAGTCCCTGGGTAGCGAACACCGGGGAGCTGTTTTTT. This codes for CASSPWVANTGELFF.